The 14 T cell receptor beta chains below come from one sample, sequenced in a study of cytomegalovirus exposure and HLA in healthy donors. The PCR was carried out with 60 Vbeta primers and 13 Jbeta primers. Using immunoSEQ multiplex PCR, the repertoire was profiled, and TCRdb retains in-frame clones only, with some absent. The repertoire holds about 130,000 clones, with 70% to 75% as singletons. Source material: PBMCs. These receptors were collected from a woman between 40 and 50 years old in good health and CMV-seropositive.

The genes are TRBV28 and TRBJ2-5; TRBD1 might be the D (5 bases). V was pared by 5 bases and J by 1 base, with 8 bases between. The CDR3 has 13 amino acids. The germline gives CDR1 MDHEN, CDR2 SYDVKM. CDR3 sequence (DNA): TGTGCCAGCAGTGGGGCTTTCCAAGAGACCCAGTACTTC. Its translation is CASSGAFQETQYF.

The chain is built from TRBV5-4 and TRBJ1-2; 7 bases agree with TRBD1. The V gene end was trimmed by 6 bases and the J gene end by 4 bases; junction bases not matched to a gene: 15. This CDR3 has 16 amino acids. Germline CDR1 SGHNT, CDR2 YYREEE (reference sequence). DNA of the CDR3: TGTGCCAGCACCACCCCGTCAGACAGGGACGGCTATGGCTACACCTTC. Protein product: CASTTPSDRDGYGYTF.

The J gene is TRBJ1-1, the V gene TRBV28; D not resolved. Trimming stripped 6 bases from V and 10 bases from J, with 18 bases between. The germline CDR1 and CDR2 sequences are MDHEN and SYDVKM. The CDR3 is 13 amino acids. The DNA for the CDR3 is TGTGCCAGCAGCCGACGACCCCCGCGCGGAGCTTTCTTT. Translation gives CASSRRPPRGAFF.

The chain is built from TRBV5-6 and TRBJ2-6; D is possibly TRBD1 (6 bases). CDR3 length equals 15 residues. V lost 5 bases to trimming and J lost 2 bases, with 11 bases between them. CDR1 is SGHDT, CDR2 YYEEEE, per germline. CDR3 protein: CASSSQGAGANVLTF. The CDR3 DNA reads as TGTGCCAGCAGTTCACAGGGTGCTGGGGCCAACGTCCTGACTTTC.

The gene calls are TRBV7-3 and TRBJ2-7, with 10 bases lining up with TRBD1. This CDR3 contains 15 residues. V trimming: 6 bases; J trimming: 4 bases; junction bases outside the gene matches: 9. In germline, CDR1 is SGHTA, CDR2 FQGTGA. The CDR3 reads CASRSRGTGVYEQYF. The CDR3 nucleotides read TGTGCCAGCAGAAGTAGGGGGACAGGGGTGTACGAGCAGTACTTC.

The V gene is TRBV5-1, the J gene TRBJ2-2; TRBD1 matches 7 bases. Trimming at V came to 0 bases and at J to 3 bases, leaving 11 bases not matched to a gene. Looked up from germline, CDR1 is SGHRS and CDR2 is YFSETQ. There are 18 residues in the CDR3. CDR3 protein: CASSLALRPQGDTGELFF. The CDR3 DNA is TGCGCCAGCAGCTTGGCCTTAAGGCCCCAGGGGGACACCGGGGAGCTGTTTTTT.

The chain employs TRBV28 and TRBJ1-6; weak D call: TRBD1 (5 bases). This CDR3 is 12 amino acids long. The V and J ends lost 5 bases and 8 bases respectively, with 7 bases between them. Germline V gives CDR1 MDHEN, CDR2 SYDVKM. The DNA of the CDR3 is TGTGCCAGCAGTCGACAGCATTCACCCCTCCACTTT. It yields the protein CASSRQHSPLHF.

The rearrangement uses TRBV7-2 and TRBJ1-2; the D gene is possibly TRBD1 (6 bases). V lost 2 bases to trimming and J lost 5 bases, with 6 bases between them. Germline lookup yields CDR1 SGHTA and CDR2 FQGNSA. This CDR3 contains 12 residues. CDR3 in DNA: TGTGCCAGCAGCTTACAGGGGTATGGCTACACCTTC. Protein product: CASSLQGYGYTF.

V and J are TRBV15 and TRBJ1-1; D not resolved. V was pared by 4 bases and J by 0 bases, with 12 bases between. The CDR3 covers 15 residues. Germline-derived CDR1 and CDR2 are LNHNV and YYDKDF (reference sequence). DNA of the CDR3: TGTGCCACCAGCATACGACGGGGTCTGAACACTGAAGCTTTCTTT. This translates into CATSIRRGLNTEAFF. The variable domain in full, with the rest retrieved from reference TRBV15 and TRBJ1-1, is DAMVIQNPRYQVTQFGKPVTLSCSQTLNHNVMYWYQQKSSQAPKLLFHYYDKDFNNEADTPDNFQSRRPNTSFCFLDIRSPGLGDTAMYLCATSIRRGLNTEAFFGQGTRLTVV.

The gene calls are TRBV7-6 and TRBJ2-3; the D gene is possibly TRBD1 (5 bases). The CDR3 has 17 residues. CDR1 and CDR2 from the germline V gene are SGHVS and FNYEAQ. V shed 2 bases and J shed 1 base, with 16 bases lying between them. The DNA for the CDR3 is TGTGCCAGCAGCTTACATGCAGGGAAAAGCGGCACAGATACGCAGTATTTT. Its protein is CASSLHAGKSGTDTQYF.

The chain is built from TRBV2 and TRBJ1-2; the match to TRBD1 covers 7 bases. The CDR3 is made up of 12 amino acids. After removal of 6 bases from V and 7 bases from J, the junction contained 5 bases not matched to a gene. Germline CDR1 SNHLY, CDR2 FYNNEI. The CDR3 here is CASSRSGGGYTF. The CDR3 coding sequence is TGTGCCAGCAGCAGGTCAGGGGGTGGCTACACCTTC.

This chain links TRBV9 with TRBJ1-6; the D is unclear. Deletions cut 4 bases from V and 6 bases from J, with 26 bases between. The CDR3 contains 19 residues. Germline CDR1 reads SGDLS; CDR2 reads YYNGEE. The CDR3 sequence: CASSPEARHTRASNSPLHF. For the CDR3, the DNA is TGTGCCAGCAGCCCCGAGGCAAGGCACACCCGCGCGAGTAATTCACCCCTCCACTTT.

The chain carries TRBV5-4 and TRBJ2-5; D might be TRBD1 (6 bases). This CDR3 is built from 15 residues. V was pared by 2 bases and J by 1 base, with 12 bases between. The germline CDR1 and CDR2 sequences are SGHNT and YYREEE (reference sequence). The CDR3 sequence: CASSLQGRIQETQYF. Here the CDR3 DNA reads TGTGCCAGCAGCTTACAGGGACGGATCCAAGAGACCCAGTACTTC.

The rearrangement links TRBV5-4 to TRBJ1-2, with 9 nucleotides matching TRBD1. Germline V gene data show CDR1 as SGHNT and CDR2 as YYREEE (reference sequence). V shed 3 bases and J 1 base; nucleotides not matched to a gene: 13. The length of the CDR3 is 18 residues. The CDR3 DNA reads TGTGCCAGCAGCTCAGCCGCGGACAGGGGATCGCATAACTATGGCTACACCTTC. This gives the protein CASSSAADRGSHNYGYTF.